This T cell receptor (beta chain) came from a study of blood T cell repertoires in COVID-19. The assay was immunoSEQ multiplex PCR, and TCRdb's table has in-frame clones only and misses some. The table lists 250,000 or so clones, roughly 80% of them singletons. About this clone: This CDR3 is also generated by other DNA sequences in the sample.

CDR3 size: 14 residues. Germline V CDR1 and CDR2: KGHSH, LQKENI. V shed 6 bases and J shed 1 base, with 12 bases lying between them. The chain carries TRBV18 and TRBJ1-1; D is possibly TRBD1 (5 bases). Sequencing input: PBMCs or T cells enriched from blood (not recorded which). This TCR was recovered from a middle-aged man who had recovered from COVID-19. The CDR3 DNA is TGTGCCAGCTCCCCCGGGAGGGGGAACACTGAAGCTTTCTTT. Translated, it gives CASSPGRGNTEAFF.